The 18 T cell receptor beta chains below all came from one sample that was sequenced in a study of cytomegalovirus exposure and HLA in healthy donors. The PCR was carried out with 60 Vbeta primers and 13 Jbeta primers. Sequencing was performed with immunoSEQ multiplex PCR; in TCRdb, only in-frame clones are kept and a portion is missing. The record lists tens of thousands of clones, of which the ten most abundant hold approximately 5.3%. Sequenced material: PBMCs. These receptors were taken from a man aged 30 to 45 in good health and CMV-seropositive.

The rearrangement joins TRBV5-1 to TRBJ2-7; D might be TRBD2 (6 bases). Trimming took off 0 bases at V and 1 base at J, with 17 bases between the two ends. Germline CDR1 is SGHRS and CDR2 is YFSETQ. The CDR3 contains 17 residues. CDR3 residues: CASSLVGTQTSSYEQYF. In nucleotides, the CDR3 is TGCGCCAGCAGCTTGGTGGGGACTCAGACTAGTTCCTACGAGCAGTACTTC. The whole variable domain, remainder taken from reference TRBV5-1 and TRBJ2-7, is KAGVTQTPRYLIKTRGQQVTLSCSPISGHRSVSWYQQTPGQGLQFLFEYFSETQRNKGNFPGRFSGRQFSNSRSEMNVSTLELGDSALYLCASSLVGTQTSSYEQYFGPGTRLTVT.

V and J are TRBV19 and TRBJ2-5, with D possibly matching TRBD1 (5 bases). The CDR3 runs to 14 residues. Germline CDR1 reads LNHDA; CDR2 reads SQIVND (reference sequence). The V gene lost 3 bases and the J gene lost 7 bases, with 15 bases spanning the gap. The CDR3 here is CASSIGGAGGTQYF. As DNA, the CDR3 is TGTGCCAGTAGTATTGGTGGGGCTGGCGGGACCCAGTACTTC. Drawing the rest from reference TRBV19 and TRBJ2-5, the complete variable domain is DGGITQSPKYLFRKEGQNVTLSCEQNLNHDAMYWYRQDPGQGLRLIYYSQIVNDFQKGDIAEGYSVSREKKESFPLTVTSAQKNPTAFYLCASSIGGAGGTQYFGPGTRLLVL.

The J gene is TRBJ1-1, the V gene TRBV6-1, with D possibly TRBD1 on 6 matching bases. Per the germline V gene, CDR1 is MNHNS and CDR2 is SASEGT. The CDR3 has 13 residues. Trimming left V 5 bases short and J 6 bases short, with 13 bases between. The CDR3 nucleotides are TGTGCCAGCAGTACAGCAGGGGTCGCTGAAGCTTTCTTT. This gives the protein CASSTAGVAEAFF.

The chain couples TRBV7-9 to TRBJ2-7, with 7 bases fitting TRBD1. Germline V gene lookup returns CDR1 SEHNR and CDR2 FQNEAQ (reference sequence). Trimming removed 5 bases from V and 3 bases from J; junction bases left unmatched: 7. This CDR3 has 14 amino acids. This CDR3 is CASSPGTENYEQYF. The CDR3, as DNA: TGTGCCAGCAGCCCAGGGACAGAGAACTACGAGCAGTACTTC.

The chain combines TRBV5-1 with TRBJ2-2, with TRBD1 identical over 8 bases. The CDR3 extends over 14 amino acids. With V trimmed by 0 bases and J by 7 bases, 2 bases remained unmatched. Germline-derived CDR1 and CDR2 are SGHRS and YFSETQ. The CDR3 DNA sequence: TGCGCCAGCAGCTTGGTACAGGGGGACGGGGAGCTGTTTTTT. Translated: CASSLVQGDGELFF.

The J gene is TRBJ2-1, the V gene TRBV30, with 9 bases aligning to TRBD1. This CDR3 has 15 amino acids. J gave up 5 bases and V 5 bases, and 10 bases lay outside the gene matches. Germline V gene lookup returns CDR1 GTSNPN and CDR2 SVGIG (reference sequence). The CDR3 loop reads CAWVYRDRDDNEQFF. CDR3 sequence (DNA): TGTGCCTGGGTGTACCGGGACAGGGACGACAATGAGCAGTTCTTC.

V usage is TRBV30 and J usage is TRBJ2-3, with 12 bases matching TRBD2. The V gene end was trimmed by 4 bases and the J gene end by 4 bases; junction bases not matched to a gene: 6. CDR3 length equals 15 residues. Per germline, CDR1 GTSNPN and CDR2 SVGIG (reference sequence). CDR3 nucleotides: TGTGCCTGGAAACTAGCGGGGGGCAGGGCAGATACGCAGTATTTT. This codes for CAWKLAGGRADTQYF.

The chain joins TRBV27 to TRBJ2-1; D perhaps matches TRBD2 (6 bases). Germline V gene sequence: CDR1 MNHEY, CDR2 SMNVEV (reference sequence). Trimming pared 2 bases from V and 7 bases from J, leaving 18 bases between. The CDR3 runs to 16 residues. The CDR3 nucleotides are TGTGCCAGCAGTTTACAGGCTCGCGGGGAGAGAAATGAGCAGTTCTTC. Translated, it gives CASSLQARGERNEQFF.

The V gene is TRBV9, the J gene TRBJ1-1; D not resolved. V lost 4 bases and J 2 bases, leaving 12 bases between the germline ends. This CDR3 spans 14 amino acids. Germline loops: CDR1 SGDLS, CDR2 YYNGEE. CDR3 in amino acids: CASSSTEGNTEAFF. As DNA, the CDR3 is TGTGCCAGCAGCTCCACCGAGGGAAACACTGAAGCTTTCTTT. Based on the CDR3 plus reference TRBV9 and TRBJ1-1, the full variable domain is DSGVTQTPKHLITATGQRVTLRCSPRSGDLSVYWYQQSLDQGLQFLIQYYNGEERAKGNILERFSAQQFPDLHSELNLSSLELGDSALYFCASSSTEGNTEAFFGQGTRLTVV.

The chain has TRBV18 and TRBJ1-2; TRBD1 aligns across 7 bases. The CDR3 consists of 13 residues. The germline CDR1 and CDR2 sequences are KGHSH and LQKENI. V shed 3 bases, J shed 8 bases, and the junction held 6 bases outside the gene matches. CDR3 coding DNA: TGTGCCAGCTCACCGGGACAGCTTGAAGGCTACACCTTC. It is translated as CASSPGQLEGYTF.

J is TRBJ2-2 and V is TRBV6-5; maybe TRBD1 (7 bases). The CDR3 covers 16 residues. V lost 2 bases, J lost 3 bases, and 13 bases lay in between. Germline V gene data show CDR1 as MNHEY and CDR2 as SVGAGI. In DNA, the CDR3 is TGTGCCAGCAGTTACAGTTGGAGGGGGCACACCGGGGAGCTGTTTTTT. Protein product: CASSYSWRGHTGELFF.

The chain is built from TRBV5-1 and TRBJ2-7; 7 positions agree with TRBD1. The CDR3 covers 14 residues. After removal of 4 bases from V and 2 bases from J, the junction contained 6 bases not matched to a gene. Looked up from germline, CDR1 is SGHRS and CDR2 is YFSETQ. This CDR3 is CASSLGQPPYEQYF. Written as DNA, the CDR3 is TGCGCCAGCAGCCTGGGACAGCCACCCTACGAGCAGTACTTC.

The chain uses TRBV6-4 and TRBJ2-2; no firm D call. Germline V gives CDR1 MRHNA, CDR2 SNTAGT. Trimming removed 6 bases from V and 1 base from J, with 12 bases in between. This CDR3 has 15 amino acids. CDR3 DNA sequence: TGTGCCAGCAGGCCGAAGACTGGGAACACCGGGGAGCTGTTTTTT. Encoded protein: CASRPKTGNTGELFF.

The chain uses TRBV4-1 and TRBJ2-3; 9 bases agree with TRBD2. Germline V gene data show CDR1 as MGHRA and CDR2 as YSYEKL. Trimming removed 4 bases from V and 4 bases from J; junction bases left unmatched: 6. The CDR3 runs 15 residues. CDR3: CASSPVAGVSDTQYF. CDR3 coding DNA: TGCGCCAGCAGCCCGGTAGCGGGAGTTTCAGATACGCAGTATTTT.

CDR3 in amino acids: CASSPTGLDGELFF. DNA for the CDR3: TGTGCCAGCAGCCCGACAGGGTTGGACGGGGAGCTGTTTTTT. The chain links TRBV14 to TRBJ2-2, with TRBD1 matching 7 bases. Trimming cost V 4 bases and J 7 bases; bases outside gene matches: 6. The germline V gene has CDR1 SGHDN and CDR2 FVKESK. The CDR3 spans 14 residues.

This chain links TRBV6-5 with TRBJ2-5, with 12 nucleotides matching TRBD2. The CDR3 spans 16 residues. V trimming: 0 bases; J trimming: 4 bases; junction bases outside the gene matches: 3. From germline, CDR1 is MNHEY and CDR2 SVGAGI. The CDR3, as DNA: TGTGCCAGCAGTTACTCGGCTAGCGGGAGGGCAGAGACCCAGTACTTC. Translation gives CASSYSASGRAETQYF.

This sequence joins TRBV7-6 and TRBJ1-1; 7 bases map to TRBD1. Germline-derived CDR1 and CDR2 are SGHVS and FNYEAQ. CDR3 size: 14 residues. V trimming: 1 base; J trimming: 2 bases; junction bases outside the gene matches: 1. CDR3 protein: CASSLDRGNTEAFF. In DNA, the CDR3 is TGTGCCAGCAGCTTAGACAGGGGTAACACTGAAGCTTTCTTT.

The J gene is TRBJ1-1, the V gene TRBV6-5, with 8 bases that match TRBD1. The V gene end was trimmed by 4 bases and the J gene end by 1 base; junction bases not matched to a gene: 8. The germline CDR1 and CDR2 sequences are MNHEY and SVGAGI. This CDR3 spans 16 amino acids. This chain's CDR3 is CASSFSGGTGNTEAFF. The CDR3 DNA reads TGTGCCAGCAGTTTTAGCGGGGGGACAGGGAACACTGAAGCTTTCTTT.